This entry is about one T cell receptor beta chain. The antigen remains unidentified. Within the sample, other DNA sequences also encode this same CDR3. These data originate in a study of shared clonotypes between healthy human individuals. Donors were healthy HIV-negative adults without recently reported acute infections or vaccinations. Findings and caveats of the study: Generation probabilities of non-shared clonotypes were lower (relative to those shared by all four donors).

Assay execution proceeded at the deep level. For every subset, genomic DNA was evenly distributed across several immunoSEQ plates. The protocol was immunoSEQ multiplex PCR, while the TCRdb copy is restricted to in-frame clones and leaves out a portion. The sample shows around 2.5 million clones, under 95% of them seen only once. Sequenced material: naive CD4+ T cells from PBMCs. As for subset: CD45RA+ positively selected. The sequence came from a man between 18 and 29 years old in good health. Some clones in this sample may be carry-over from other donors' samples.

DNA for the CDR3: TGTGCCAGCAGCTTAGCGGGAGTCAATGAGCAGTTCTTC. Its protein product is CASSLAGVNEQFF. The rearrangement links TRBV7-9 to TRBJ2-1; TRBD2 might be the D (5 bases). The CDR3 consists of 13 residues. The germline V gene encodes CDR1 SEHNR and CDR2 FQNEAQ (reference sequence). V lost 0 bases, J lost 6 bases, and 6 bases lay in between. Full variable domain (rest looked up from reference TRBV7-9 and TRBJ2-1): DTGVSQNPRHKITKRGQNVTFRCDPISEHNRLYWYRQTLGQGPEFLTYFQNEAQLEKSRLLSDRFSAERPKGSFSTLEIQRTEQGDSAMYLCASSLAGVNEQFFGPGTRLTVL.